Sequencing of this T cell receptor beta chain was carried out in a study of blood T cells in healthy people across ages. General observations from the study: CMV status of donors was not determined, possibly confounding expanded clonotype changes.

Together with a sample-barcoded 5' primer, a J-beta primer mix was included in a second PCR lasting about 6 to 11 cycles. TCRdb itself ran the 5' RACE reads through MiXCR, one entry per CDR3 protein. The sample contains around 500,000 distinct CDR3 sequences, roughly 43% of which appear only once. This clonotype has ten or more counts. Its target is not known. The CDR3 spans 15 residues. The V gene's germline CDR1 is MNHEY and CDR2 SVGAGI. Deletions cut 0 bases from V and 5 bases from J, with 14 bases between. The V and J genes are TRBV6-5 and TRBJ2-7; possible D gene TRBD2, 6 bases. The TCR originated in a man older than 75 in good health. Input material: blood. Written as DNA, the CDR3 is TGTGCCAGCAGTTACTCTAAGGGACTCCTCAACGAGCAGTACTTC. Its translation: CASSYSKGLLNEQYF.